This TCR beta chain was sequenced in a study of blood T cells in healthy people across ages (dated by TCRdb to about 2015). Describing the broader study: Template switching captured roughly one uniquely barcoded TCR beta cDNA molecule per two T cells in model experiments. Donors of different ages were randomly distributed across sequencing lanes to avoid experimental bias. Four age groups were formed from the donors: young (average approximately 15 years), middle-aged (approximately 41), aged (under 70) and long-lived (82). Two additional independent replicas of 1 million unique cDNA reads from the same blood draw were analyzed for two donors (one aged 18 to 30 and one aged 80 or older). To track age-related changes in TCR beta repertoire diversity, the study relied on deep sequencing normalized with unique cDNA molecular identifiers. Beyond this particular receptor, the publication reports: Conclusive comparison of naive and antigen-experienced compartments was prevented by the profiling of bulk unsorted PBMCs. As age increased, observed TCR beta diversity per million T cells dropped in a roughly linear way, and a significant reduction was already evident by age about 40. Compared with the aged group, the long-lived group had more naive CD4+ T cells, fewer expanded clones and increased TCR diversity, a pattern suggesting age selection. Estimates of total diversity based on one million sequenced T cells were regarded as lower bounds and as underestimates. The CMV infection status of donors was not known, potentially confounding age-related changes in expanded clonotypes. Observed TCR beta diversity correlated strongly with the percentage of naive T cells measured by flow cytometry.

Libraries were constructed by 5' RACE. The sequencer listed for this sample is Illumina HiSeq 2500. A second 7 to 11 cycle PCR used a sample-barcoded 5' primer and a J-beta primer mix. Each TCR beta cDNA molecule received a unique molecular identifier from a template-switch 5' adaptor carrying 12 random nucleotides. Each sample yielded at least 2.5 million CDR3-containing paired-end reads. First-strand cDNA was synthesized from all RNA with the Mint cDNA synthesis kit, primed by a TRBC-specific oligonucleotide. Following uracil-DNA glycosylase treatment, all cDNA underwent a first 18-cycle PCR with the universal primers M1SS and BC2_uni_R. Regarding the original processing steps: For normalization, 1 million high-quality reads were randomly selected from each sample, with every read carrying a distinct molecular identifier. Reads sharing molecular identifiers were discarded rather than binned into consensus sequences. MiTCR, run with a Q25 quality threshold and the strictest error-elimination algorithm, handled CDR3 identification, clonotype clustering and error correction. A nonparametric unseen species model with Euler transformation was used to estimate a lower bound on total TCR beta diversity. TCRdb's own reprocessing of the public reads used fastp at Q25 and MiXCR and kept productive beta chains. For every CDR3 protein sequence, its rows merge into one entry that carries the most common genes and DNA. The V and J calls here are based on TCRdb, not the publication. A total of approximately 700,000 distinct CDR3 sequences appear in this sample, 32% of them only once. 15% of the sample goes to the ten largest clones.

The roughly 39 donors, aged about 6 to 95 years, were systemically healthy Caucasian individuals from Russia. Roughly 11 milliliters of peripheral blood were drawn from each donor into EDTA-treated Vacutainer tubes. Ficoll-Paque density-gradient centrifugation was used to isolate PBMCs, with at least 7 million per sample. Total RNA, at least 5.5 micrograms per sample, was extracted from PBMCs with Trizol reagent. For every donor, flow cytometry on a PBMC aliquot measured the percentage of naive CD45RAhigh/CD27high T cells. Points on this clonotype: Its specific antigen is unknown. Because it lacks the conserved phenylalanine or tryptophan at the end, this CDR3 is likely a read error.

Sequencing input: blood. The TCR sequence derives from a woman of 80 years or more in good health. Donor details come from another sample of the same person, matched by shared clones.

The nucleotides read TGTGCCAGCAGTGGGGACAGTCTGAATGAAAAACTGTTTTGT. Its translation is CASSGDSLNEKLFC. The chain uses TRBV6-1 and TRBJ1-4; 7 of the junction bases match TRBD1. Here V drops 4 bases and J drops 5 bases, and the junction holds 4 bases not matched to any gene. CDR1 and CDR2 were assigned from the germline V gene as MNHNS and SASEGT. The CDR3 extends over 14 residues, inclusive of both ends. Only the CDR3 portion is preserved as DNA: 42 bases, with reading frame beginning at the first base.